These T cell receptor beta chains were read from a single sample in a study of blood T cell repertoires in COVID-19. The method was immunoSEQ multiplex PCR; TCRdb's version includes in-frame clones alone and lacks a portion of them. The sample has around 300,000 clones; roughly nine tenths are singletons. The sample was PBMCs or T cells enriched from blood (not recorded which). These receptor sequences come from a woman aged 40 to 50 who had recovered from COVID-19. Both conserved end residues are part of each CDR3. D genes are given only for firm matches. The listing skips clone size in some rows; elsewhere it reads once, few, many or a size class.

j_gene | v_gene | len | d_gene | abundance | CDR3nt | CDR3aa
TRBJ2-3 | TRBV7-3 | 15 | . | . | TGTGCCAGCAGCTTAACTCCAGGGCCCCCGGATACGCAGTATTTT | CASSLTPGPPDTQYF
TRBJ1-2 | TRBV7-9 | 12 | . | . | TGTGCCAGCAGCTTCCAATACTATGGCTACACCTTC | CASSFQYYGYTF
TRBJ1-4 | TRBV2 | 13 | . | . | TGTGCCAGCAGTGAAGTCGGGGATGAAAAACTGTTTTTT | CASSEVGDEKLFF
TRBJ2-5 | TRBV5-4 | 15 | . | . | TGTGCCAGCAGCTACTCGACAGGTCCTCAAGAGACCCAGTACTTC | CASSYSTGPQETQYF
TRBJ2-2 | TRBV11-3 | 14 | TRBD1 | . | TGTGCCAGCAGCCAAGTACAGGGGTCCGGGGAGCTGTTTTTT | CASSQVQGSGELFF
TRBJ2-5 | TRBV25-1 | 14 | . | . | TGTGCCAGCAGTGGGGCAGGGGAGTTGGAGACCCAGTACTTC | CASSGAGELETQYF
TRBJ2-5 | TRBV5-1 | 14 | . | . | TGCGCCAGCAGCCAACTTACACAGGGCGAGACCCAGTACTTC | CASSQLTQGETQYF
TRBJ2-1 | TRBV3-1/TRBV3-2 | 14 | . | . | TGTGCCAGCAGAAATCCGGGACACTCTAGTGAGCAGTTCTTC | CASRNPGHSSEQFF
TRBJ1-2 | TRBV19 | 15 | TRBD1 | . | TGTGCCAGTAGTCCCTGGGACAGAGGGACGTATGGCTACACCTTC | CASSPWDRGTYGYTF
TRBJ1-2 | TRBV18 | 15 | . | . | TGTGCCAGCTCAAGCCGTCAGGATCAAAACTATGGCTACACCTTC | CASSSRQDQNYGYTF
TRBJ1-5 | TRBV19 | 15 | . | . | TGTGCCAGTAGTATCTCAGTTCCTAGCAATCAGCCCCAGCATTTT | CASSISVPSNQPQHF
TRBJ2-1 | TRBV7-3 | 13 | . | . | TGTGCCAGCAGCTCTCGTTCCTACAATGAGCAGTTCTTC | CASSSRSYNEQFF
TRBJ1-1 | TRBV7-6 | 15 | . | few | TGTGCCAGCAGCTTTCGGCAGGGTATGAACACTGAAGCTTTCTTT | CASSFRQGMNTEAFF
TRBJ2-7 | TRBV2 | 15 | . | few | TGTGCCAGCAGTAAACAGGGCCTCCGATCCTACGAGCAGTACTTC | CASSKQGLRSYEQYF
TRBJ2-3 | TRBV11-2 | 14 | TRBD2 | . | TGTGCCAGCAGCTCGAGCGGGGGCACAGATACGCAGTATTTT | CASSSSGGTDTQYF
TRBJ1-1 | TRBV5-4 | 16 | . | . | TGTGCCAGCAGCCGTGCACGAAACCAGGGGACCACTGAAGCTTTCTTT | CASSRARNQGTTEAFF
TRBJ2-7 | TRBV19 | 14 | TRBD1 | . | TGTGCCAGTACCCGGGACAGGAGTTCCTACGAGCAGTACTTC | CASTRDRSSYEQYF
TRBJ1-1 | TRBV5-6 | 15 | . | . | TGTGCCAGCAGCTTGTCCCGGACATTTAACACTGAAGCTTTCTTT | CASSLSRTFNTEAFF
TRBJ2-1 | TRBV11-2 | 15 | TRBD2 | . | TGTGCCAGCACCCACAGCGGGAGGTCCTACAATGAGCAGTTCTTC | CASTHSGRSYNEQFF
TRBJ2-1 | TRBV5-1 | 15 | TRBD2 | once | TGCGCCAGCAGCTCCCTAGCGGGGGGGCCGAATGAGCAGTTCTTC | CASSSLAGGPNEQFF
TRBJ2-2 | TRBV7-7 | 16 | . | . | TGTGCTAGCAGCTTAGCCCCCGGACAGTTCACCGGGGAGCTGTTTTTT | CASSLAPGQFTGELFF
TRBJ1-1 | TRBV9 | 15 | TRBD1 | . | TGTGCCAGCAGCCCTCGGACAGGGATGAACACTGAAGCTTTCTTT | CASSPRTGMNTEAFF
TRBJ2-5 | TRBV5-4 | 14 | . | . | TGTGCCAGCAGCTTGGAGAGGGGGCAAGAGACCCAGTACTTC | CASSLERGQETQYF
TRBJ1-2 | TRBV19 | 16 | TRBD1 | once | TGTGCCAGTATTGACCTCGGACAGGGCCCCCTCTATGGCTACACCTTC | CASIDLGQGPLYGYTF
TRBJ2-5 | TRBV7-9 | 12 | TRBD1 | once | TGTGCCAGTGGGACAGGGGGAGAGACCCAGTACTTC | CASGTGGETQYF
TRBJ2-2 | TRBV2 | 17 | TRBD2 | . | TGTGCCAGCAGTGTAAACCCTAGCGGGAGGTCCACCGGGGAGCTGTTTTTT | CASSVNPSGRSTGELFF
TRBJ2-1 | TRBV4-1 | 14 | TRBD2 | . | TGCGCCAGCAGCCAAGATCCTAGGACTAGGAAGCAGTTCTTC | CASSQDPRTRKQFF
TRBJ1-6 | TRBV18 | 16 | TRBD1 | once | TGTGCCAGCTCACTAAATTCCGGGACAGGGGATTCACCCCTCCACTTT | CASSLNSGTGDSPLHF
TRBJ1-1 | TRBV5-4 | 11 | . | . | TGTGCCAGCAGCCGAGACACTGAAGCTTTCTTT | CASSRDTEAFF
TRBJ2-7 | TRBV10-3 | 15 | TRBD2 | . | TGTGCCATCAGTGAGCCGGGACTAGCGGGAGAAAGGCAGTACTTC | CAISEPGLAGERQYF
TRBJ1-3 | TRBV5-1 | 15 | . | . | TGCGCCAGCAGCTTGGCAACAGACTCTGGAAACACCATATATTTT | CASSLATDSGNTIYF
TRBJ2-1 | TRBV9 | 15 | TRBD2 | . | TGTGCCAGCAGCGTGAGGGGCGGGGGTCACAATGAGCAGTTCTTC | CASSVRGGGHNEQFF
TRBJ1-1 | TRBV20-1 | 11 | . | . | TGCAGCGCCGGGAGCAACACTGAAGCTTTCTTT | CSAGSNTEAFF
TRBJ1-2 | TRBV2 | 12 | . | few | TGTGCCGGGGGGAGGAACGGCTATGGCTACACCTTC | CAGGRNGYGYTF
TRBJ1-2 | TRBV7-2 | 15 | . | once | TGTGCCAGCAGCTTAGCGAGACAGCCTAACTATGGCTACACCTTC | CASSLARQPNYGYTF
TRBJ2-1 | TRBV11-3 | 15 | . | . | TGTGCCAGCAGCCGTGGGCAGACGTCCTACAATGAGCAGTTCTTC | CASSRGQTSYNEQFF
TRBJ2-3 | TRBV3-1/TRBV3-2 | 16 | . | . | TGTGCCAGCAGCCTTAGGGGCGGGATTTTGACAGATACGCAGTATTTT | CASSLRGGILTDTQYF
TRBJ1-4 | TRBV3-1/TRBV3-2 | 14 | . | . | TGTGCCAGCAGCCAAGGGGCCCAGGGGGAAAAACTGTTTTTT | CASSQGAQGEKLFF
TRBJ2-7 | TRBV6-2/TRBV6-3 | 17 | TRBD2 | . | TGTGCCAGCAGTTACGGTATGGCGGGAGTTCGCCCTTCCGAGCAGTACTTC | CASSYGMAGVRPSEQYF
TRBJ1-1 | TRBV6-5 | 16 | TRBD1 | . | TGTGCCAGCAGTTCCACCGGGACAGGGATATGGACTGAAGCTTTCTTT | CASSSTGTGIWTEAFF
TRBJ2-4 | TRBV5-4 | 13 | TRBD1 | . | TGTGCCAGCAGCCCACTAGACAGGGGGCAACTGTACTTC | CASSPLDRGQLYF
TRBJ2-6 | TRBV6-4 | 16 | TRBD1 | . | TGTGCCAGCAGTGACTCGGGGACAGCTGGGGCCAACGTCCTGACTTTC | CASSDSGTAGANVLTF
TRBJ2-3 | TRBV9 | 16 | TRBD2 | . | TGTGCCAGCAGCGTCGTAGCGGGAGGAGGATCAGATACGCAGTATTTT | CASSVVAGGGSDTQYF
TRBJ1-6 | TRBV5-8 | 15 | TRBD1 | . | TGTGCCAGCAGCGTCTCCGGGACAGGGTATTCACCCCTCCACTTT | CASSVSGTGYSPLHF
TRBJ2-3 | TRBV4-1 | 16 | . | . | TGCGCCAGCAGCCTATATCCACTAGCTAGCACAGATACGCAGTATTTT | CASSLYPLASTDTQYF
TRBJ1-3 | TRBV5-1 | 17 | TRBD1 | . | TGCGCCAGCAGCTCGGTGGGACAGGGGGCCTCTGGAAACACCATATATTTT | CASSSVGQGASGNTIYF
TRBJ2-3 | TRBV7-2 | 14 | . | . | TGTGCCAGCAGCTTACCCCGGTCGACAGCGCGTATTAGGTTT | CASSLPRSTARIRF
TRBJ1-2 | TRBV4-2 | 16 | . | . | TGTGCCAGCAGCCAAGATGGAGCGGGGGGGAACTATGGCTACACCTTC | CASSQDGAGGNYGYTF
TRBJ2-7 | TRBV11-2 | 14 | . | once | TGTGCCAGCAGCTTAATGAGGTCTAGCTACGAGCAGTACTTC | CASSLMRSSYEQYF
TRBJ1-2 | TRBV3-1/TRBV3-2 | 12 | TRBD1 | . | TGTGCCAGCAGTTTCAGGGGGGCTGGCTACACCTTC | CASSFRGAGYTF
TRBJ2-7 | TRBV5-6 | 16 | TRBD1 | . | TGTGCCAGCAGCCCCGGGTGGGGACAGGGCTCCTACGAGCAGTACTTC | CASSPGWGQGSYEQYF
TRBJ1-4 | TRBV5-1 | 14 | . | . | TGCGCCAGCAGCTTGGAGGGAGTCGGGGAAAAACTGTTTTTT | CASSLEGVGEKLFF
TRBJ2-1 | TRBV5-5 | 15 | . | few | TGTGCCAGCAGCTTCGTGACAGGGAGGTCCAATGAGCAGTTCTTC | CASSFVTGRSNEQFF
TRBJ1-4 | TRBV19 | 15 | . | . | TGTGCCAGTAGATCGGGAAATCGGGCTAATGAAAAACTGTTTTTT | CASRSGNRANEKLFF